Each of the 22 T cell receptor beta chains below was sequenced from the same sample in a study of blood T cell repertoires in COVID-19. Only in-frame clones appear in the TCRdb table, and some are missing; sequencing was by immunoSEQ multiplex PCR. The sample consists of more than 300,000 clones, about 88% of them appearing once. The source material was peripheral blood. These receptor sequences come from a woman in her sixties or seventies with COVID-19, enrolled during active disease.

This clone was detected a few times. The V and J genes are TRBV10-2 and TRBJ1-1; TRBD1 matches at 8 bases. The CDR3 has 14 residues. V gave up 6 bases and J gave up 3 bases; unmatched junction bases: 6. Per the germline V gene, CDR1 is WSHSY and CDR2 is SAAADI. In nucleotides, the CDR3 is TGCGCCAGCAGCCAGGACAGGGTGTACACTGAAGCTTTCTTT. As protein: CASSQDRVYTEAFF.

V usage is TRBV19 and J usage is TRBJ2-5; D may be TRBD1 (6 bases). From germline, CDR1 is LNHDA and CDR2 SQIVND (reference sequence). V dropped 5 bases and J dropped 2 bases, with 9 bases sitting between them. CDR3 length: 13 residues. The CDR3 reads CASSRTAQETQYF. The CDR3 DNA follows: TGTGCCAGTAGTCGGACAGCGCAAGAGACCCAGTACTTC.

The chain uses TRBV9 and TRBJ1-1; 8 bases are a match to TRBD1. The CDR3 contains 14 residues. Germline lookup yields CDR1 SGDLS and CDR2 YYNGEE. J gave up 5 bases and V 4 bases, and 7 bases lay outside the gene matches. The CDR3 reads CASSPTGVSTEAFF. The CDR3 region has the DNA TGTGCCAGCAGCCCGACAGGGGTGAGTACTGAAGCTTTCTTT.

CDR3 region: CASAQGGNEQFF. The CDR3 DNA reads TGTGCCAGCGCCCAAGGGGGAAATGAGCAGTTCTTC. The chain is built from TRBV2 and TRBJ2-1; TRBD1 might be the D (6 bases). CDR3 length: 12 amino acids. V dropped 8 bases and J dropped 7 bases, with 12 bases sitting between them. Per the germline V gene, CDR1 is SNHLY and CDR2 is FYNNEI.

The V gene is TRBV29-1, the J gene TRBJ2-7; TRBD2 is a possible D gene (5 bases). The germline V and J ends were trimmed by 1 base and 3 bases, with 19 bases remaining between them. CDR1 and CDR2 (germline): SQVTM, ANQGSEA. The CDR3 runs 16 residues. This CDR3 reads CSVEVPLGTDVYEQYF. In DNA, the CDR3 is TGCAGCGTTGAAGTCCCACTAGGAACGGATGTCTACGAGCAGTACTTC.

J is TRBJ2-7 and V is TRBV11-2; D remains unclear. Germline V lookup: CDR1 SGHAT, CDR2 FQNNGV. With 1 base removed from V and 2 bases from J, the gap between germline ends came to 9 bases. The CDR3 loop spans 14 amino acids. CDR3 amino acids: CASSLVQSPYEQYF. The CDR3 coding sequence is TGTGCCAGCAGCTTAGTGCAGTCGCCCTACGAGCAGTACTTC.

This clone appeared a single time. The J gene is TRBJ1-2, the V gene TRBV10-1; D is unclear. Deletions cut 8 bases from V and 5 bases from J, with 6 bases between. The CDR3 spans 10 residues. Germline-derived CDR1 and CDR2 are WNHNN and SYGVQD (reference sequence). CDR3 nucleotides: TGCGCCAGCGCGGAGTATGGCTACACCTTC. This gives the protein CASAEYGYTF.

This chain joins TRBV28 and TRBJ1-1; possible D gene TRBD1, 5 bases. CDR1 is MDHEN and CDR2 is SYDVKM in the germline V gene. Trimming took 6 bases from V and 0 from J, leaving 14 bases between them. This CDR3 has 15 residues. Written as DNA, the CDR3 is TGTGCCAGCAGCCAACCCCAGGGATTGAACACTGAAGCTTTCTTT. Translated, it gives CASSQPQGLNTEAFF.

The count of this clone is one. One end of the junction is discordant with germline, which a read error may explain. V and J are TRBV2 and TRBJ2-7; D may be TRBD2 (6 bases). Germline values: CDR1 SNHLY, CDR2 FYNNEI. The CDR3 sequence is 12 residues long. The DNA for the CDR3 is TGTGCCAGCAGTGAAAACTACGGGACTTTGGAGTTC. Protein: CASSENYGTLEF. The whole variable domain, filled in from reference TRBV2 and TRBJ2-7, reads EPEVTQTPSHQVTQMGQEVILRCVPISNHLYFYWYRQILGQKVEFLVSFYNNEISEKSEIFDDQFSVERPDGSNFTLKIRSTKLEDSAMYFCASSENYGTLEFGPGTRLTVT.

The rearrangement links TRBV6-1 to TRBJ1-4; D is unresolved. The germline gives CDR1 MNHNS, CDR2 SASEGT. V shed 0 bases and J shed 5 bases, with 10 bases lying between them. CDR3 length: 15 residues. The CDR3 protein is CASSEAAGSNEKLFF. CDR3 sequence (DNA): TGTGCCAGCAGTGAAGCAGCAGGATCAAATGAAAAACTGTTTTTT.

This sequence joins TRBV5-4 and TRBJ1-4; 8 bases align to TRBD1. Germline CDR1 SGHNT, CDR2 YYREEE (reference sequence). V lost 4 bases and J lost 1; bases outside the gene matches: 3. The CDR3 totals 15 residues. CDR3 nucleotide sequence: TGTGCCAGCAGCAAGACAGGGGAAACTAATGAAAAACTGTTTTTT. The encoded protein is CASSKTGETNEKLFF.

V usage is TRBV7-3 and J usage is TRBJ1-2; weak D call: TRBD1 (5 bases). V lost 1 base to trimming and J lost 9 bases, with 21 bases between them. The CDR3 totals 16 residues. CDR1 is SGHTA, CDR2 FQGTGA, per germline. The CDR3: CASSLRWGVPFGSYTF. The CDR3 DNA reads TGTGCCAGCAGCTTAAGGTGGGGGGTTCCGTTTGGGAGCTACACCTTC.

This sequence joins TRBV5-1 and TRBJ1-1; TRBD1 matches 7 bases. The germline gives CDR1 SGHRS, CDR2 YFSETQ. With V trimmed by 4 bases and J by 2 bases, 8 bases remained unmatched. The CDR3 contains 15 residues. The CDR3 loop reads CASSPGTAYNTEAFF. In DNA form, the CDR3 reads TGCGCCAGCAGCCCAGGGACAGCCTATAACACTGAAGCTTTCTTT.

This chain links TRBV6-1 with TRBJ2-5; D might be TRBD2 (6 bases). The CDR3 totals 15 residues. The V and J ends lost 2 bases and 2 bases respectively, with 12 bases between them. Germline V gene lookup returns CDR1 MNHNS and CDR2 SASEGT. The chain's CDR3 is CASSETAGNQETQYF. The CDR3 DNA is TGTGCCAGCAGTGAAACGGCGGGGAATCAAGAGACCCAGTACTTC.

In nucleotides, the CDR3 is TGTGCCAGCAGCCCGGGACAGGGGGATGAAAAACTGTTTTTT. This codes for CASSPGQGDEKLFF. The chain is built from TRBV13 and TRBJ1-4; TRBD1 aligns across 11 bases. Germline values: CDR1 PRHDT, CDR2 FYEKMQ (reference sequence). The CDR3 contains 14 residues. V was clipped by 5 bases and J by 6 bases; unmatched bases: 2.

This rearrangement joins TRBV3-1 (or the pseudogene TRBV3-2) to TRBJ2-3, with D possibly being TRBD2 (7 bases). Trimming shortened V by 0 bases and J by 6 bases, and 16 bases separated the two germline ends. Germline CDR1 and CDR2: LGHDT and YNNKEL (reference sequence). CDR3 length: 16 amino acids. As DNA, the CDR3 is TGTGCCAGCAGCCAAGATTGGGGCGGGGGCCCGGATACGCAGTATTTT. It translates to CASSQDWGGGPDTQYF.

The chain links TRBV5-6 to TRBJ2-7; D uncertain. The CDR3 contains 12 residues. CDR1 SGHDT and CDR2 YYEEEE come from the germline V gene. Trimming shortened V by 4 bases and J by 5 bases, and 10 bases separated the two germline ends. This CDR3 is CASSPQANEQYF. In DNA form, the CDR3 reads TGTGCCAGCAGCCCCCAGGCCAACGAGCAGTACTTC.

This clone appeared a single time. The chain has TRBV5-1 and TRBJ2-7, with TRBD1 matching over 7 bases. This CDR3 is 16 amino acids long. The V gene's germline CDR1 is SGHRS and CDR2 YFSETQ. V trimming: 0 bases; J trimming: 4 bases; junction bases outside the gene matches: 10. The CDR3 sequence is CASSLGQGGNFYEQYF. CDR3 in DNA: TGCGCCAGCAGCTTGGGACAGGGTGGTAATTTTTACGAGCAGTACTTC.

The chain couples TRBV10-3 to TRBJ1-1; unclear D gene. Trimming cost V 11 bases and J 6 bases, with 13 bases left between them. CDR3 length equals 11 residues. CDR1 is ENHRY, CDR2 SYGVKD, per germline. The CDR3 loop reads CAVDLRAEAFF. The CDR3 coding sequence is TGTGCCGTCGATTTACGGGCTGAAGCTTTCTTT.

This rearrangement joins TRBV5-6 to TRBJ1-5; tentative D call: TRBD1 (6 bases). The CDR3 has 13 amino acids. V was trimmed by 0 bases and J by 9 bases, leaving 10 bases between them. Germline values: CDR1 SGHDT, CDR2 YYEEEE. The CDR3 DNA is TGTGCCAGCAGCTTGGGAGGGGGTGGGCCCCAGCATTTT. It codes for CASSLGGGGPQHF.

The chain carries TRBV27 and TRBJ1-5; TRBD1 is a possible D gene (5 bases). The CDR3 consists of 17 residues. Trimming shortened V by 2 bases and J by 3 bases, and 17 bases separated the two germline ends. Germline V lookup: CDR1 MNHEY, CDR2 SMNVEV (reference sequence). The CDR3 protein is CASSLTGGTAHNQPQHF. The CDR3 DNA sequence: TGTGCCAGCAGTTTAACGGGCGGGACGGCACACAATCAGCCCCAGCATTTT.

The chain is built from TRBV4-1 and TRBJ2-7, with D perhaps matching TRBD2 (6 bases). V dropped 0 bases and J dropped 1 base, with 7 bases sitting between them. Germline CDR1 reads MGHRA; CDR2 reads YSYEKL. CDR3 size: 14 residues. In nucleotides, the CDR3 is TGCGCCAGCAGCCAAGAAGGGAGGTCCTACGAGCAGTACTTC. Translated, it gives CASSQEGRSYEQYF.